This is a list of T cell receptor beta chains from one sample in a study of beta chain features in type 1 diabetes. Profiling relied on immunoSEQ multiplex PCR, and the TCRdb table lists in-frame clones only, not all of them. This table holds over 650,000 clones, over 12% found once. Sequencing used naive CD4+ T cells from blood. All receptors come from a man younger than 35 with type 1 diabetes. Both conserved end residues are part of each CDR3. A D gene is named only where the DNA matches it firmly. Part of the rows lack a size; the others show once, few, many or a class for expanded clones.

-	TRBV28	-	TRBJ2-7	TGTGCCAGCAGAGGCTACGAGCAGTACTTC	CASRGYEQYF
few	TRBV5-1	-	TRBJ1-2	TGCGCCAGCAGCTTGGGAGGGGATGGCTACACCTTC	CASSLGGDGYTF
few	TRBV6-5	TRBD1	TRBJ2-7	TGTGCCAGCAGTCGAGGACAGGCCTACGAGCAGTACTTC	CASSRGQAYEQYF
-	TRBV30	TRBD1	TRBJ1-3	TGTGCCTGGAGTGAGGGGGCAGGAAACACCATATATTTT	CAWSEGAGNTIYF
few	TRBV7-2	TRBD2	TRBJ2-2	TGTGCCAGCAGCTTACAGGGGACTAGCGGAGGGACCGGGGAGCTGTTTTTT	CASSLQGTSGGTGELFF
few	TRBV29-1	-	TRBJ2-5	TGCAGCGTTGTGCTTGGGTCCGGATGGGGACAAGAGACCCAGTACTTC	CSVVLGSGWGQETQYF
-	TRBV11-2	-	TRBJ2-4	TGTGCCAGCGCGAGTTCCCAAAACATTCAGTACTTC	CASASSQNIQYF
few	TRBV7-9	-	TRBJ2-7	TGTGCCAGCAGCTTCACAAGGGGTTCCTACGAGCAGTACTTC	CASSFTRGSYEQYF
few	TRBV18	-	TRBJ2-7	TGTGCCAGCTCACCCGACGCTGGTGAGCAGTACTTC	CASSPDAGEQYF
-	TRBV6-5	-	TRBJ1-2	TGTGCCAGCAGTTACTATAGGAAGAATAAGAACTATGGCTACACCTTC	CASSYYRKNKNYGYTF
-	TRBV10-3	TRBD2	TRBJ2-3	TGTGCCATCTTAAGCGGGGGGACACCTAGCACAGATACGCAGTATTTT	CAILSGGTPSTDTQYF
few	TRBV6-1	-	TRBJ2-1	TGTGCCAGCAAAACTAGATTGGACCAGTTCTTC	CASKTRLDQFF
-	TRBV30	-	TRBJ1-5	TGTGCCTGGAGTGTACGAGAGGGGCAGCCCCAGCATTTT	CAWSVREGQPQHF
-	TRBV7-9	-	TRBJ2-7	TGTGCCAGCAGCTTCGACTTAAGACCCTACGAGCAGTACTTC	CASSFDLRPYEQYF
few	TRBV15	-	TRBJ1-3	TGTGCCACCAGCAGAGATCGGGCAGGGGGAAACACCATATATTTT	CATSRDRAGGNTIYF
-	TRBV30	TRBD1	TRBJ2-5	TGTGCCTGGAGTCTAACAGGGGTTAAGTACTTC	CAWSLTGVKYF
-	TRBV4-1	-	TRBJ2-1	TGCGCCAGCAGCCAATATCCAGGGGTGGACTCCTACAATGAGCAGTTCTTC	CASSQYPGVDSYNEQFF
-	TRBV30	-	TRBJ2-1	TGTACCGCCACCCGGGACCACACCTTCCGTGAGCAGTTCTTC	CTATRDHTFREQFF
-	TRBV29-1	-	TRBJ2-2	TGCAGCGTTCCCGGACAGACGAACACCGGGGAGCTGTTTTTT	CSVPGQTNTGELFF
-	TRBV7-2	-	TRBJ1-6	TGTGCCACCCGGGCCGCAAATTCACCCCTCCACTTT	CATRAANSPLHF
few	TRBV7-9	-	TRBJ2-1	TGTGCCAGCAGCTTACGGGGGAGCGCCTACAATGAGCAGTTCTTC	CASSLRGSAYNEQFF
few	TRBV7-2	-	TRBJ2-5	TGTGCCAGCAGCTTAGCGCTTCGAGGAGAGACCCAGTACTTC	CASSLALRGETQYF
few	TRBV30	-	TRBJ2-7	TGTGCCTTACGAGTGATGGGGTGGACAAAGTATTGGAGCTACGAGCAGTACTTC	CALRVMGWTKYWSYEQYF
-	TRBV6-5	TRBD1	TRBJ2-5	TGTGCCAGCAGACCAGGACAGGGTCAAGAGACCCAGTACTTC	CASRPGQGQETQYF
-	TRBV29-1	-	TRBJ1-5	TGCAGCGTGACTCAGGGCTCCCCTAACAATCAGCCCCAGCATTTT	CSVTQGSPNNQPQHF
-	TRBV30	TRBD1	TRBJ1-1	TGTGCCTTGATGACAGGGGGTTACACTGAAGCTTTCTTT	CALMTGGYTEAFF
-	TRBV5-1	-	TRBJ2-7	TGCGCCAGCAGCTCCAGGGGCCCGGGATTGAACGAGCAGTACTTC	CASSSRGPGLNEQYF
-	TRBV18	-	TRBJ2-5	TGTGCCAGCTCACCTGGGGGGACGCAAGAGACCCAGTACTTC	CASSPGGTQETQYF
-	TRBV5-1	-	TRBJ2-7	TGCGCCAGCAGCTTGCCCGGGGACGAGCAGTACTTC	CASSLPGDEQYF
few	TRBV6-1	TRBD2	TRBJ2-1	TGTGCCAGCAGTGAGCGGCTAGCGGAATACAATGAGCAGTTCTTC	CASSERLAEYNEQFF
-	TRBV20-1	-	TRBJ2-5	TGCAGTGCTAGAGATAGGAGCCAGTACTTC	CSARDRSQYF
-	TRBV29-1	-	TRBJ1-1	TGCAGCGGGGTTCGGGGTAGGAACACTGAAGCTTTCTTT	CSGVRGRNTEAFF
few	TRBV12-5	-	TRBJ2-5	TGTGCTAGTGCCCAACCCGGACAGCGACCCAAAGAGACCCAGTACTTC	CASAQPGQRPKETQYF
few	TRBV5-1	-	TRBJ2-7	TGCGCCAGCAGCCTTGGCGGGCAGTCCTACGAGCAGTACTTC	CASSLGGQSYEQYF